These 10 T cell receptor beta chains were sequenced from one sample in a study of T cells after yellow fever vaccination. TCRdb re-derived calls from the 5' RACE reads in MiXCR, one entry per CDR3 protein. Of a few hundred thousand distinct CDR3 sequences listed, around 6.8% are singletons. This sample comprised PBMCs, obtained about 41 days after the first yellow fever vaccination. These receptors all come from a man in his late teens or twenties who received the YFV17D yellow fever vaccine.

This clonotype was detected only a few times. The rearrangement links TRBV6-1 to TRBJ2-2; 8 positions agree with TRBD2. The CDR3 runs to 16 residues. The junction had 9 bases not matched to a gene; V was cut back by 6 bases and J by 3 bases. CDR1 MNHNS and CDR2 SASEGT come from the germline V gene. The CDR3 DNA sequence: TGTGCCAGCAGCCCCCGGCGGGGGGCAGACACCGGGGAGCTGTTTTTT. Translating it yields CASSPRRGADTGELFF.

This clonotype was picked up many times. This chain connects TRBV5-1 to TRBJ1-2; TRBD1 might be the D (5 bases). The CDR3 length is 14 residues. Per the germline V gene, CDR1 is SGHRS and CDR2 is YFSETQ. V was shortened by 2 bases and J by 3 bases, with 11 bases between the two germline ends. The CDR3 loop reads CASSLGLGDYGYTF. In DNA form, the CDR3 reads TGCGCCAGCAGCTTAGGATTAGGGGACTATGGCTACACCTTC.

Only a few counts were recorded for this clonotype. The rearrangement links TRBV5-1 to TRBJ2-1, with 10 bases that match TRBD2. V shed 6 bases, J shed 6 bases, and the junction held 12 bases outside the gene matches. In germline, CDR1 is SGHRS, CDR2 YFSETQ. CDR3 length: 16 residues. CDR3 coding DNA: TGCGCCAGCACCCGAACCGGGACTAGCGCGTCCAATGAGCAGTTCTTC. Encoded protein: CASTRTGTSASNEQFF.

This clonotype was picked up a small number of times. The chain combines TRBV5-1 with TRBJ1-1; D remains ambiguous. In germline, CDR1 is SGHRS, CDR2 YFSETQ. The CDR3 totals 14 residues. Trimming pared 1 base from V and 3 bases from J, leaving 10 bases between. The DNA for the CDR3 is TGCGCCAGCAGCTTGTTGGACGGCTACACTGAAGCTTTCTTT. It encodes CASSLLDGYTEAFF.

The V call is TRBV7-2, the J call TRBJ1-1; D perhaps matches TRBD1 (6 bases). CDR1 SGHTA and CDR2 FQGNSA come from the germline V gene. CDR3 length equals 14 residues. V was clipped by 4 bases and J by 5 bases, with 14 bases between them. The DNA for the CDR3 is TGTGCCAGCAGCTCGCTACAGGGTAGGACTGAAGCTTTCTTT. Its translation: CASSSLQGRTEAFF.

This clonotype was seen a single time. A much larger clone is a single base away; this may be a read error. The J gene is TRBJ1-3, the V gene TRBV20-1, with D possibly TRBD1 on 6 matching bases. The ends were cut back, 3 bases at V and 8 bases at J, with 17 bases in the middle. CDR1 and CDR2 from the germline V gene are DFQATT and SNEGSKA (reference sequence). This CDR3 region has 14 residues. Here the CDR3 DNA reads TGCAGTGCTAGTTTGTCCGGGGGCGCGGACACCATATATTTT. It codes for CSASLSGGADTIYF.

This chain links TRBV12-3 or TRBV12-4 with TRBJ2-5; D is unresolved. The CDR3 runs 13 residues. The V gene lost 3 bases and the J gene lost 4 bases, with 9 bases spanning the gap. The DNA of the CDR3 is TGTGCCAGCAGTTTTACTCAACGAGAGACCCAGTACTTC. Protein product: CASSFTQRETQYF.

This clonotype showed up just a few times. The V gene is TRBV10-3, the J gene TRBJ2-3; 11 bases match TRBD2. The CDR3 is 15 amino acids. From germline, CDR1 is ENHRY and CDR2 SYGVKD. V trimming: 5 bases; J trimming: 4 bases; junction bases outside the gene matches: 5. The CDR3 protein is CAISPGTSGSDTQYF. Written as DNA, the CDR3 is TGTGCCATCAGTCCCGGGACTAGCGGTTCAGATACGCAGTATTTT.

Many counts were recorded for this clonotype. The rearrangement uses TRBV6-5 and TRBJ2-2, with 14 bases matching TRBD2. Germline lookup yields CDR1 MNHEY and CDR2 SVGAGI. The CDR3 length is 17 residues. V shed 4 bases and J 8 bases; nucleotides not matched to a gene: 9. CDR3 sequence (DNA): TGTGCCAGCAGTTTCCTGGGACTAGCGGGGGTTACTGGGGAGCTGTTTTTT. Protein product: CASSFLGLAGVTGELFF.

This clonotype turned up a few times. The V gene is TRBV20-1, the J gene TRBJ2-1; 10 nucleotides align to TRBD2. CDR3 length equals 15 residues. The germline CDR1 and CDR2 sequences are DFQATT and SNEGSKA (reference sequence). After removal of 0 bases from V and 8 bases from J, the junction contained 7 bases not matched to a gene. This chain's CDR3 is CSARESGGAGDEQFF. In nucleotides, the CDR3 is TGCAGTGCTAGAGAAAGCGGGGGGGCCGGGGATGAGCAGTTCTTC.